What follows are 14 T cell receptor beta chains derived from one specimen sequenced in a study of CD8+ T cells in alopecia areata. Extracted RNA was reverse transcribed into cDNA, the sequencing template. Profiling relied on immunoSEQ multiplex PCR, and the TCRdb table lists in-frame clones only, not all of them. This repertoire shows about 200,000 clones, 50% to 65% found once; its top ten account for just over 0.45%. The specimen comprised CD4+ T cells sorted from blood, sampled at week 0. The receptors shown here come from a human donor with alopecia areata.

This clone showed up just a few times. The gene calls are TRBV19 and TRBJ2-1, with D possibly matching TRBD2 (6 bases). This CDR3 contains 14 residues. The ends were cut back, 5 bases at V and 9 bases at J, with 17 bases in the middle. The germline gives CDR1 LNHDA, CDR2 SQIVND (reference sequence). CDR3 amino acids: CASSDGAAGGEQFF. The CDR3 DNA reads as TGTGCCAGTAGTGATGGGGCTGCCGGGGGTGAGCAGTTCTTC.

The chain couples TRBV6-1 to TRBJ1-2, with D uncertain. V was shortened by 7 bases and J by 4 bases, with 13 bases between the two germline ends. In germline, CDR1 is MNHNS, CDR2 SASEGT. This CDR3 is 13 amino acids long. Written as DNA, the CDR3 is TGTGCCAGCACCGAAGGACCGCTCTATGGCTACACCTTC. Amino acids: CASTEGPLYGYTF.

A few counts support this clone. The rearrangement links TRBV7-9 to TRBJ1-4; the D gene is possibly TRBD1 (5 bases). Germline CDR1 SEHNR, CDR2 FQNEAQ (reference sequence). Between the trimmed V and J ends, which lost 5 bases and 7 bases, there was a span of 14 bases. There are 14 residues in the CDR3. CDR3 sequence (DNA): TGTGCCAGCAGCCCGGGGACGGGAGGTGAAAAACTGTTTTTT. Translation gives CASSPGTGGEKLFF.

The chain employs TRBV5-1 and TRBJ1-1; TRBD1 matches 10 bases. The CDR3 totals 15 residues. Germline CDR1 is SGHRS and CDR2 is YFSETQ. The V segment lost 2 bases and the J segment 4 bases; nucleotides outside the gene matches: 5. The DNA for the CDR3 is TGCGCCAGCAGCTTTTATGGACAGGGGGGCACTGAAGCTTTCTTT. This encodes CASSFYGQGGTEAFF.

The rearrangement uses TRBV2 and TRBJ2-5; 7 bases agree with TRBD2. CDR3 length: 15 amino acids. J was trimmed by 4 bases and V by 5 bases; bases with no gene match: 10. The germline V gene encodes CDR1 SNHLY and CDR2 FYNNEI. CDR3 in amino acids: CASSRGAGVRETQYF. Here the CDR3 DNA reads TGTGCCAGCAGTAGGGGCGCGGGAGTGAGAGAGACCCAGTACTTC.

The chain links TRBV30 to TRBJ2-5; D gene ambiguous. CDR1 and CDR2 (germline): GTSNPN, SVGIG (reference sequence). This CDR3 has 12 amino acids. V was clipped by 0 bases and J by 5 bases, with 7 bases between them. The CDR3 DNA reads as TGTGCCTGGAGTGTAGAGTGGGAGACCCAGTACTTC. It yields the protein CAWSVEWETQYF.

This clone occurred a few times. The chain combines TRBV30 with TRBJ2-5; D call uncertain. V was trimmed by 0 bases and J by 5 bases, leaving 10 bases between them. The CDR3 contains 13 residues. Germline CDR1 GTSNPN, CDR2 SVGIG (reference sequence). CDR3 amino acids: CAWSVKGSETQYF. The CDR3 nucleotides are TGTGCCTGGAGTGTTAAGGGATCGGAGACCCAGTACTTC.

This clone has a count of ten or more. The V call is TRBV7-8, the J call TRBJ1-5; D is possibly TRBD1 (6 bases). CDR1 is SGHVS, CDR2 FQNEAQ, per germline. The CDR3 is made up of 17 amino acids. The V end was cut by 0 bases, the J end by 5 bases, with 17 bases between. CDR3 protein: CASSLAVRGGRYQPQHF. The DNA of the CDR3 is TGTGCCAGCAGCTTAGCGGTCAGGGGAGGCCGTTATCAGCCCCAGCATTTT.

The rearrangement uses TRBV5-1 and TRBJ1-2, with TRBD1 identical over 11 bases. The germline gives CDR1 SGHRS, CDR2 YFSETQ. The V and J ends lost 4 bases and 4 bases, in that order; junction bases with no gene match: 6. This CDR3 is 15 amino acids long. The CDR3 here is CASSTGQGAVYGYTF. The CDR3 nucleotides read TGCGCCAGCAGCACCGGACAGGGGGCCGTCTATGGCTACACCTTC.

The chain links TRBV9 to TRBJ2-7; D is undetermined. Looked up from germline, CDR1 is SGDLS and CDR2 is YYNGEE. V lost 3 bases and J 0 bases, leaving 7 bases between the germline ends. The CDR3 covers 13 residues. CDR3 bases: TGTGCCAGCAGCGCGGTTCCCTCCTACGAGCAGTACTTC. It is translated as CASSAVPSYEQYF.

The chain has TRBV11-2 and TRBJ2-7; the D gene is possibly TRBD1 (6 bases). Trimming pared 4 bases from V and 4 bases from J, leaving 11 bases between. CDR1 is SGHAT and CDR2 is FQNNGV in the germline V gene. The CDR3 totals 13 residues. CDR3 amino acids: CASSSRTDYEQYF. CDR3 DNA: TGTGCCAGCAGCTCTCGGACAGATTACGAGCAGTACTTC. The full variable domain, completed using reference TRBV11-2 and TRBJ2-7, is EAGVAQSPRYKIIEKRQSVAFWCNPISGHATLYWYQQILGQGPKLLIQFQNNGVVDDSQLPKDRFSAERLKGVDSTLKIQPAKLEDSAVYLCASSSRTDYEQYFGPGTRLTVT.

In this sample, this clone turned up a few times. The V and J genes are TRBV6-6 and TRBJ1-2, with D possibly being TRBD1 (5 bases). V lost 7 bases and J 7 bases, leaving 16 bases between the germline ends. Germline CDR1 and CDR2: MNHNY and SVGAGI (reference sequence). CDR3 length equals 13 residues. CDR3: CASTTQGFRGYTF. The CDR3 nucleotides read TGTGCCAGCACCACTCAGGGATTTCGTGGCTACACCTTC.

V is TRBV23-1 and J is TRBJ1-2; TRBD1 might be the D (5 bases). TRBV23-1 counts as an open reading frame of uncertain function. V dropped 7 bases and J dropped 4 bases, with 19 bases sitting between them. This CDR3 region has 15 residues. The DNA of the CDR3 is TGCGCCAGCACTCCCCGACAGTCGGTGGGCTATGGCTACACCTTC. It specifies CASTPRQSVGYGYTF.

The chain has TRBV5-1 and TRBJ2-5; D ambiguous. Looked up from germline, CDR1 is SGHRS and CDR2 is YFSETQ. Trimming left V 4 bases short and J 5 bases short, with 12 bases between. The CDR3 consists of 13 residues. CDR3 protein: CASSPKQTETQYF. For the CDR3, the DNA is TGCGCCAGCAGCCCTAAACAAACTGAGACCCAGTACTTC.